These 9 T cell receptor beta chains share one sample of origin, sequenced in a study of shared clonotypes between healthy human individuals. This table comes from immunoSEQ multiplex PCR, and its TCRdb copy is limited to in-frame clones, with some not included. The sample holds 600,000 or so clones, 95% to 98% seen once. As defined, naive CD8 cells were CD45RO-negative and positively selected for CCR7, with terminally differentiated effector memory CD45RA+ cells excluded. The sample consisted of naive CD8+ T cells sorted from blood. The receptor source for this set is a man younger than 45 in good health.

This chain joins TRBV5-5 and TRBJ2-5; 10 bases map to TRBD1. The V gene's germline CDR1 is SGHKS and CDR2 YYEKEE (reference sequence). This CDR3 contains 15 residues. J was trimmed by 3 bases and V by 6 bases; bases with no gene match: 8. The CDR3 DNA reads TGTGCCAGCAACAACCGGGACAGGGGTGAAGAGACCCAGTACTTC. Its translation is CASNNRDRGEETQYF.

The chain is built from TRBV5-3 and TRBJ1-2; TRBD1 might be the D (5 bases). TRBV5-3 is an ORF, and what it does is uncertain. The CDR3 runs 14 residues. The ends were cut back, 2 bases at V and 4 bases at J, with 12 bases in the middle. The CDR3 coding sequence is TGTGCCAGAAGCTTCCGACAGAAGGTCTATGGCTACACCTTC. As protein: CARSFRQKVYGYTF.

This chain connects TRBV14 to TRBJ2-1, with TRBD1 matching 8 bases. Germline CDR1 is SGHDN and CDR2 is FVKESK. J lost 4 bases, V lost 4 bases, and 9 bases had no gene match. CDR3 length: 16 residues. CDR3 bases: TGTGCCAGCAGCCTCCCGACAGGGGTGGAATACAATGAGCAGTTCTTC. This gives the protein CASSLPTGVEYNEQFF.

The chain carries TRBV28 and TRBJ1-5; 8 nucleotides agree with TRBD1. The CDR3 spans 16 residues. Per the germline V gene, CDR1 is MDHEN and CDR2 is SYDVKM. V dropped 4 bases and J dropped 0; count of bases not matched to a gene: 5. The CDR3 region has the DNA TGTGCCAGCAGTTGGACAGGGATGAATAGCAATCAGCCCCAGCATTTT. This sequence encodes CASSWTGMNSNQPQHF.

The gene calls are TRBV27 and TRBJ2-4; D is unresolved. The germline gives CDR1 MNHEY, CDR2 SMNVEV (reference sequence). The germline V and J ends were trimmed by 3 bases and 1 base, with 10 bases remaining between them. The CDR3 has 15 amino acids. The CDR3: CASSFGPPAKNIQYF. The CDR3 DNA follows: TGTGCCAGCAGTTTCGGACCGCCCGCCAAAAACATTCAGTACTTC.

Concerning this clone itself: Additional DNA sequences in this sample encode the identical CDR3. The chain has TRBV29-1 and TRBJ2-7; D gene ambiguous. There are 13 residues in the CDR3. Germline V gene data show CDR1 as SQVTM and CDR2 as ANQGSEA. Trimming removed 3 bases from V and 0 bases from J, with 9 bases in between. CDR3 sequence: CSVEGQDSYEQYF. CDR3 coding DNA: TGCAGCGTTGAGGGCCAGGACTCCTACGAGCAGTACTTC.

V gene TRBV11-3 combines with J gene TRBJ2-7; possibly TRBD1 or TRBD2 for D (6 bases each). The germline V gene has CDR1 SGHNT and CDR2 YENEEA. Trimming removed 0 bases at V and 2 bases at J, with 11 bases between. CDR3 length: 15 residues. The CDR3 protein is CASSLDGGPTYEQYF. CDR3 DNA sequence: TGTGCCAGCAGCTTAGATGGGGGGCCGACCTACGAGCAGTACTTC.

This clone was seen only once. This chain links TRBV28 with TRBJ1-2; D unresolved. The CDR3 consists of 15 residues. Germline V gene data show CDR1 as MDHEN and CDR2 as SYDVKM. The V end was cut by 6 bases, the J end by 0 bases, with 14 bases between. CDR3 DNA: TGTGCCAGCAGCCCTCTAAGCGGGACTAACTATGGCTACACCTTC. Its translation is CASSPLSGTNYGYTF.

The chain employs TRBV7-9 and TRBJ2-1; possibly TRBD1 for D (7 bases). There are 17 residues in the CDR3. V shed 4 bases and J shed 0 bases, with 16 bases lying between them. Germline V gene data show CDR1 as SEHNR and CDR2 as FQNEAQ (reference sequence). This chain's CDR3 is CASSSTRQGSSYNEQFF. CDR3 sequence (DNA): TGTGCCAGCAGCTCGACTAGACAGGGAAGCTCCTACAATGAGCAGTTCTTC.